This T cell receptor (beta chain) was sequenced in a study of blood T cell repertoires in COVID-19. Produced via immunoSEQ multiplex PCR; TCRdb's table is partial and in-frame only. This table has some 310,000 clones, 89% appearing once. V gave up 6 bases and J gave up 2 bases; unmatched junction bases: 12. Germline CDR1 MDHEN, CDR2 SYDVKM. The CDR3 has 17 amino acids. The TCR originated in a woman in her 30s who had recovered from COVID-19. The chain recombines TRBV28 with TRBJ2-1, with 8 bases aligning to TRBD2. The sample was PBMCs or T cells enriched from blood (not recorded which). CDR3 amino acids: CASSHRGSGRTYNEQFF. The CDR3 region has the DNA TGTGCCAGCAGCCATAGAGGGAGCGGGAGAACCTACAATGAGCAGTTCTTC.